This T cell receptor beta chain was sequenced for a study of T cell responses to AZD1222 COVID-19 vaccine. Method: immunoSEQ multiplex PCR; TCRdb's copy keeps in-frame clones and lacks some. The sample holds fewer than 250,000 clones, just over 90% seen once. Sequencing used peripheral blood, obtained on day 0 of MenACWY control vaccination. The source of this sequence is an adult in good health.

The CDR3 DNA follows: TGTGCCAGTAGTATGAGGGGGTTGAGCACTGAAGCTTTCTTT. Translating gives CASSMRGLSTEAFF. The V gene is TRBV19, the J gene TRBJ1-1; D may be TRBD1 (6 bases). The CDR3 has 14 residues. Germline CDR1 LNHDA, CDR2 SQIVND (reference sequence). Trimming left V 3 bases short and J 4 bases short, with 12 bases between. Complete variable domain (other parts from reference TRBV19 and TRBJ1-1): DGGITQSPKYLFRKEGQNVTLSCEQNLNHDAMYWYRQDPGQGLRLIYYSQIVNDFQKGDIAEGYSVSREKKESFPLTVTSAQKNPTAFYLCASSMRGLSTEAFFGQGTRLTVV.